One and the same sample provided the 4 T cell receptor beta chains below, sequenced in a study of T cell clones after liver transplantation. TCRdb's table, derived via immunoSEQ multiplex PCR, lists solely in-frame clones and lacks some. The table lists some 57,000 clones, roughly 70% of them singletons. This specimen was CD4+ T cells from blood, taken at the 22-month timepoint. These receptors were obtained from a human patient who received a liver transplant. Some of the T cells might come from the graft donor.

This chain's CDR3 is CASSEATGSNQPQHF. In nucleotides, the CDR3 is TGTGCCAGCAGTGAAGCAACTGGAAGCAATCAGCCCCAGCATTTT. The chain combines TRBV6-1 with TRBJ1-5; D is uncertain. This CDR3 contains 15 residues. Deletions cut 0 bases from V and 1 base from J, with 7 bases between. From germline, CDR1 is MNHNS and CDR2 SASEGT.

This sequence joins TRBV28 and TRBJ1-2; 7 bases are shared with TRBD1. The germline V gene encodes CDR1 MDHEN and CDR2 SYDVKM. V shed 6 bases, J shed 4 bases, and the junction held 8 bases outside the gene matches. The CDR3 runs to 14 residues. Here the CDR3 reads CASRRQGRGYGYTF. The CDR3 DNA sequence: TGTGCCAGCAGACGACAGGGAAGAGGCTATGGCTACACCTTC.

The V call is TRBV5-6, the J call TRBJ2-7; 10 nucleotides line up with TRBD2. Germline V CDR1 and CDR2: SGHDT, YYEEEE. The V gene end was trimmed by 4 bases and the J gene end by 4 bases; junction bases not matched to a gene: 5. This CDR3 contains 14 residues. In DNA form, the CDR3 reads TGTGCCAGCAGCAGTAGCGGGGGGTCTTACGAGCAGTACTTC. Translating gives CASSSSGGSYEQYF. The entire variable domain, with the rest obtained from reference TRBV5-6 and TRBJ2-7, is as follows: DAGVTQSPTHLIKTRGQQVTLRCSPKSGHDTVSWYQQALGQGPQFIFQYYEEEERQRGNFPDRFSGHQFPNYSSELNVNALLLGDSALYLCASSSSGGSYEQYFGPGTRLTVT.

In the case of this clone: One end of the junction does not line up with germline, which may come from a read error. The chain is built from TRBV9 and TRBJ1-3; D remains ambiguous. Germline-derived CDR1 and CDR2 are SGDLS and YYNGEE. The CDR3 runs to 14 residues. The CDR3 coding sequence is TGTGCCAGCAGCCCAACGGGATCGGGAACCACCATATATTTT. Translating it yields CASSPTGSGTTIYF.